This TCR beta chain was identified during a study of patients and donors after allogeneic stem cell transplantation (dated by TCRdb to 2018 to 2020). About this clonotype itself: Its target antigen remains unknown. Per-base qualities were not stored, and no clone one base away is much larger.

The library was produced with RT-PCR. The instrument given in TCRdb is NextSeq 550. TCRdb reworked the public reads: Q25 trimming with fastp, MiXCR clone assembly, productive beta chains retained. Each CDR3 protein appears once, grouped with its most common genes and DNA. The sample table contains more than 850,000 distinct CDR3 sequences; only one count was recorded for roughly 18% of them. The ten largest clonotypes hold around 5.5% of the sample. CDR1 and CDR2, per the germline V gene, are MGHRA and YSYEKL. Including cysteine and phenylalanine, the CDR3 has 17 amino acids. Solely the CDR3 DNA is kept, with 51 bases framed from the first base. From V the trimming removes 1 base and from J it removes 2 bases, while the gene matches leave 7 bases of the junction unaccounted for.

Sequencing used blood, either unsorted or a sorted T cell fraction (not recorded which). The clonotype originates from a human donor who was either an allogeneic HSCT recipient or a stem cell or donor lymphocyte infusion donor (not recorded which). It is not recorded whose cells these are; they may come from a transplant donor. In this chain, TRBV4-1 is recombined with TRBJ2-3, and 9 junction bases match TRBD2. The DNA sequence is as follows: TGCGCCAGCAGCCAAGCTTTTGGCGGGGGGGCCACAGATACGCAGTATTTT. Translated, this is CASSQAFGGGATDTQYF.